The 14 T cell receptor beta chains listed next were all sequenced from one sample in a study of control samples from healthy donors and cancer patients. The assay was immunoSEQ multiplex PCR, and TCRdb's table has in-frame clones only and misses some. The sample has roughly 50,000 clones, approximately 96% seen once. The sequencing input was blood. The source of these receptors is a woman in her thirties in good health.

This rearrangement joins TRBV5-6 to TRBJ2-3, with 7 bases matching TRBD2. The CDR3 contains 16 residues. The germline CDR1 and CDR2 sequences are SGHDT and YYEEEE. With V trimmed by 4 bases and J by 2 bases, 10 bases remained unmatched. CDR3 coding DNA: TGTGCCAGCAGCCCATGGGGCGGGAGTAACACAGATACGCAGTATTTT. Encoded protein: CASSPWGGSNTDTQYF.

The count of this clone is one. This CDR3 is CASSEGTPAYEQYF. The CDR3 bases are TGTGCCAGCAGCGAAGGGACACCAGCCTACGAGCAGTACTTC. The chain carries TRBV9 and TRBJ2-7, with a weak D call TRBD1 (6 bases). The CDR3 totals 14 residues. V was clipped by 3 bases and J by 2 bases, with 12 bases between them. Germline CDR1 is SGDLS and CDR2 is YYNGEE.

The chain is built from TRBV4-1 and TRBJ1-4; unclear D gene. Germline V gene lookup returns CDR1 MGHRA and CDR2 YSYEKL. The CDR3 spans 17 residues. The ends were cut back, 2 bases at V and 7 bases at J, with 20 bases in the middle. The CDR3 DNA reads as TGCGCCAGCAGCCAAAATCCGCCGGGATCCTCTCGTGAAAAACTGTTTTTT. Protein: CASSQNPPGSSREKLFF.

This sequence joins TRBV7-3 and TRBJ2-1; D gene unclear. Deletions cut 4 bases from V and 5 bases from J, with 21 bases between. This CDR3 is 17 amino acids long. Germline V gene sequence: CDR1 SGHTA, CDR2 FQGTGA. The CDR3 reads CASSSRPGNAEDNEQFF. CDR3 nucleotides: TGTGCCAGCAGCTCGCGTCCCGGAAACGCCGAAGACAATGAGCAGTTCTTC.

The rearrangement links TRBV6-5 to TRBJ2-7; D may be TRBD2 (5 bases). The V gene lost 6 bases and the J gene lost 7 bases, with 16 bases spanning the gap. The germline V gene has CDR1 MNHEY and CDR2 SVGAGI. CDR3 size: 13 residues. The CDR3 here is CASSIGDRLEQYF. CDR3 nucleotide sequence: TGTGCCAGCAGCATTGGAGATAGACTAGAGCAGTACTTC.

This sequence joins TRBV18 and TRBJ2-2; 7 bases map to TRBD1. Germline CDR1 KGHSH, CDR2 LQKENI. CDR3 length: 20 amino acids. Trimming at V came to 3 bases and at J to 0 bases, leaving 16 bases not matched to a gene. The CDR3 DNA reads TGTGCCAGCTCACCGCTACCAGTACCGCCCGGGACAGCGAACACCGGGGAGCTGTTTTTT. It yields the protein CASSPLPVPPGTANTGELFF. Full variable domain (outside the CDR3, taken from reference TRBV18 and TRBJ2-2): NAGVMQNPRHLVRRRGQEARLRCSPMKGHSHVYWYRQLPEEGLKFMVYLQKENIIDESGMPKERFSAEFPKEGPSILRIQQVVRGDSAAYFCASSPLPVPPGTANTGELFFGEGSRLTVL.

This chain links TRBV3-1 (or the pseudogene TRBV3-2) with TRBJ2-5; D may be TRBD1 (6 bases). Trimming removed 4 bases from V and 5 bases from J, with 14 bases in between. This CDR3 is 14 amino acids long. CDR1 and CDR2 from the germline V gene are LGHDT and YNNKEL (reference sequence). The CDR3 DNA follows: TGTGCCAGCAGCCTGGGGACAAGTATTGAGACCCAGTACTTC. This gives the protein CASSLGTSIETQYF.

This rearrangement joins TRBV6-1 to TRBJ2-6; D not resolved. This CDR3 comprises 15 residues. Trimming left V 1 base short and J 2 bases short, with 6 bases between. The germline V gene encodes CDR1 MNHNS and CDR2 SASEGT. This CDR3 reads CASSEEGTGANVLTF. The DNA for the CDR3 is TGTGCCAGCAGTGAAGAGGGTACTGGGGCCAACGTCCTGACTTTC.

This rearrangement joins TRBV4-2 to TRBJ1-5; TRBD1 agrees at 8 bases. The CDR3 totals 16 residues. Germline V gives CDR1 LGHNA, CDR2 YNFKEQ. V was pared by 2 bases and J by 3 bases, with 6 bases of the junction left unmatched. In nucleotides, the CDR3 is TGTGCCAGCAGCCAAATCGGACAGGGCGTCAATCAGCCCCAGCATTTT. Its protein product is CASSQIGQGVNQPQHF.

V usage is TRBV19 and J usage is TRBJ2-7; TRBD1 matches at 7 bases. After removal of 5 bases from V and 0 bases from J, the junction contained 7 bases not matched to a gene. CDR1 LNHDA and CDR2 SQIVND come from the germline V gene (reference sequence). This CDR3 has 15 amino acids. This CDR3 reads CASSSHGTVSYEQYF. The CDR3 region has the DNA TGTGCCAGTAGTTCCCATGGGACAGTCTCCTACGAGCAGTACTTC.

This chain connects TRBV27 to TRBJ2-7, with D perhaps TRBD2 (5 bases). The length of the CDR3 is 12 residues. Germline V gene lookup returns CDR1 MNHEY and CDR2 SMNVEV (reference sequence). V was shortened by 2 bases and J by 5 bases, with 7 bases between the two germline ends. The CDR3 DNA sequence: TGTGCCAGCAGTTTACTCGGGAACGAGCAGTACTTC. Its protein product is CASSLLGNEQYF.

This clone was seen once. The junction and the germline gene differ at one end; a read error may be behind it. The V gene is TRBV9, the J gene TRBJ1-5, with 7 bases aligning to TRBD1. CDR3 length equals 15 residues. Germline CDR1 and CDR2: SGDLS and YYNGEE. The CDR3 region is CVSSVEGTAGQPQHF. CDR3 DNA: TGTGTCAGCAGCGTAGAGGGGACAGCTGGGCAGCCCCAGCATTTT. The whole variable domain, filled in from reference TRBV9 and TRBJ1-5, reads DSGVTQTPKHLITATGQRVTLRCSPRSGDLSVYWYQQSLDQGLQFLIQYYNGEERAKGNILERFSAQQFPDLHSELNLSSLELGDSALYFCVSSVEGTAGQPQHFGDGTRLSIL.

This chain uses TRBV2 with TRBJ1-4; a weak D match, TRBD1 (6 bases). The CDR3 runs 14 residues. The V gene's germline CDR1 is SNHLY and CDR2 FYNNEI. V shed 2 bases and J shed 8 bases, with 12 bases lying between them. The CDR3 DNA reads as TGTGCCAGCAGTGAATGGGGGGGGGCCGAAAAACTGTTTTTT. It codes for CASSEWGGAEKLFF.

The CDR3 bases are TGTGCCAGCAGTGAATACCGGGACAGGGACACTGAAGCTTTCTTT. It translates to CASSEYRDRDTEAFF. The V gene is TRBV27, the J gene TRBJ1-1; 9 nucleotides agree with TRBD1. Per germline, CDR1 MNHEY and CDR2 SMNVEV (reference sequence). There are 15 residues in the CDR3. Trimming took 5 bases from V and 3 from J; bases not matched to a gene: 7.